The rows below give T cell receptor beta chains drawn from one sample of a study of cytomegalovirus exposure and HLA in healthy donors. Assay used: immunoSEQ multiplex PCR; TCRdb lists only in-frame clones, some missing. The sample lists about 150,000 clones; roughly 82% were seen once. Sequenced sample: PBMCs. The receptor set was obtained from a woman in her forties or fifties in good health and CMV-seropositive. Each CDR3 is given without its conserved first and last residue.

>TRBV6-1|TRBJ2-3
ASSDMGQPSDTQY
>TRBV19|TRBJ1-2
ASSMPGTGSSYGYT
>TRBV5-1|TRBJ1-2
ASSLARVGDGYT
>TRBV15|TRBJ1-6
ATSTVYNSPLH
>TRBV9|TRBJ2-3
ASSVGEGSSTDTQY
>TRBV5-1|TRBJ2-3
ASSLGAGGPHTQY
>TRBV7-7|TRBJ2-5
ASSLAPGQQETQY
>TRBV7-9|TRBJ2-3
ASSSPSTDTQY
>TRBV30|TRBJ1-1
AWRARGNTEAF
>TRBV2|TRBJ2-2
ASSRVGGYTGELF
>TRBV19|TRBJ1-2
ASSIAAGGRKGYGYT
>TRBV5-4|TRBJ2-3
ASSYGSDTQY
>TRBV4-3|TRBJ2-7
ASSPDRGLVYEQY
>TRBV7-9|TRBJ2-1
ASSPTTRTGREQF
>TRBV4-3|TRBJ1-2
ASSQDLHSYGYT
>TRBV9|TRBJ1-1
ASSVTGRTEAF
>TRBV6-5|TRBJ1-5
ASSPQGANQPQH
>TRBV2|TRBJ2-7
ASSAEDEQY
>TRBV5-6|TRBJ2-5
ASSFARGTGRETQY
>TRBV7-9|TRBJ2-3
ASSLGVAGNTDTQY
>TRBV9|TRBJ2-3
ASSVGGARVNTDTQY
>TRBV4-2|TRBJ1-4
ASSQVGQGRGEKLF
>TRBV5-1|TRBJ1-3
ANAIEPHKNRAGNTIY
>TRBV2|TRBJ2-3
ASSELTESTDTQY
>TRBV2|TRBJ1-2
ASSEAGTGSNYGYT
>TRBV7-6|TRBJ1-1
ASSSGTFTEAF
>TRBV19|TRBJ1-1
ASSWDLTQNTEAF
>TRBV2|TRBJ2-5
ATAGTGWEKY
>TRBV25-1|TRBJ2-7
ASSDHMGRGGYEQY
>TRBV11-2|TRBJ1-6
ASSLVGRASYNSPLH
>TRBV2|.
ASSGPPGGLSYEQY
>TRBV9|TRBJ1-2
ASSVAGGVYGYT
>TRBV4-3|TRBJ2-1
ASSQVTGTGGEQF
>TRBV6-5|TRBJ2-7
ASSSSAPGQGIEQY
>TRBV19|TRBJ2-2
ASSIGGGSLAGELF
>TRBV5-1|TRBJ1-2
ASSPTGGTRDIPKFYGYT